What follows are 18 T cell receptor beta chains derived from one specimen sequenced in a study of CD8 T cells in cerebrospinal fluid in Alzheimer's disease. TCRdb reprocessed the 10x single-cell sequencing reads and keeps a single row for each CDR3 protein, giving no DNA. This sample's table has about 1,400 distinct CDR3 sequences. Sequenced material: cerebrospinal fluid. The receptors were sampled from a human donor with mild cognitive impairment.

Frequency places this clonotype as medium-sized. The chain has TRBV6-6 and TRBJ2-3; with no DNA, the TCRdb D assignment of TRBD1 cannot be verified. Per germline, CDR1 MNHNY and CDR2 SVGAGI (reference sequence). The CDR3 runs to 16 residues. CDR3 loop: CASSDNRGRVADTQYF.

The chain links TRBV28 to TRBJ1-5; TCRdb's D call, TRBD1, is unchecked because there is no DNA. The germline V gene encodes CDR1 MDHEN and CDR2 SYDVKM. The CDR3 runs 15 residues. The chain's CDR3 is CASSLIGEENQPQHF.

By frequency, this clonotype is medium-sized. This chain links TRBV30 with TRBJ1-5; TCRdb's D call of TRBD1 is untestable without DNA. This CDR3 has 14 residues. From germline, CDR1 is GTSNPN and CDR2 SVGIG (reference sequence). The chain's CDR3 is CAWQTGQKSQPQHF.

Judged by frequency, this clonotype is medium-sized. The chain employs TRBV18 and TRBJ2-5; TCRdb picks TRBD1, but there is no DNA to check that call. The CDR3 spans 13 residues. Germline CDR1 KGHSH, CDR2 LQKENI. The CDR3 loop reads CASSGSQSETQYF. The whole variable domain, remainder taken from reference TRBV18 and TRBJ2-5, is NAGVMQNPRHLVRRRGQEARLRCSPMKGHSHVYWYRQLPEEGLKFMVYLQKENIIDESGMPKERFSAEFPKEGPSILRIQQVVRGDSAAYFCASSGSQSETQYFGPGTRLLVL.

The V call is TRBV6-5, the J call TRBJ1-4. This CDR3 has 14 residues. The V gene's germline CDR1 is MNHEY and CDR2 SVGAGI. The CDR3 protein is CASSYRGPDEKLFF.

The chain is built from TRBV28 and TRBJ1-1; TCRdb calls TRBD1, which cannot be checked without DNA. The CDR3 runs 13 residues. Looked up from germline, CDR1 is MDHEN and CDR2 is SYDVKM. The CDR3 protein is CASPDRLNTEAFF.

V usage is TRBV7-3 and J usage is TRBJ1-3. The germline CDR1 and CDR2 sequences are SGHTA and FQGTGA. CDR3 length: 15 residues. The CDR3 sequence is CASSLNSGYGNTIYF.

In terms of frequency, this clonotype is large. This rearrangement joins TRBV7-8 to TRBJ2-7; checking the TCRdb D call of TRBD2 is not possible without DNA. CDR1 is SGHVS and CDR2 is FQNEAQ in the germline V gene. CDR3 size: 17 residues. This CDR3 is CASSPRGSGKISYEQYF.

Its frequency marks this clonotype as medium-sized. The V gene is TRBV20-1, the J gene TRBJ1-6; TCRdb calls TRBD1, which cannot be checked without DNA. The length of the CDR3 is 13 residues. Germline lookup yields CDR1 DFQATT and CDR2 SNEGSKA (reference sequence). The CDR3 sequence is CSAPQDLNSPLHF.

In terms of frequency, this clonotype is medium-sized. V usage is TRBV3-1 and J usage is TRBJ1-1; the TCRdb D gene call, TRBD1, has no DNA to confirm it. In germline, CDR1 is LGHDT, CDR2 YNNKEL (reference sequence). This CDR3 comprises 14 residues. The CDR3 reads CASSRKGADTEAFF. Full variable domain (missing parts from reference TRBV3-1 and TRBJ1-1): DTAVSQTPKYLVTQMGNDKSIKCEQNLGHDTMYWYKQDSKKFLKIMFSYNNKELIINETVPNRFSPKSPDKAHLNLHINSLELGDSAVYFCASSRKGADTEAFFGQGTRLTVV.

This clonotype counts as hyperexpanded (1% or more) by frequency. The V and J genes are TRBV6-5 and TRBJ2-1; TCRdb indicates TRBD1, and absent DNA this call remains unverified. The CDR3 covers 15 residues. Germline V gene sequence: CDR1 MNHEY, CDR2 SVGAGI. The CDR3 reads CASISRGTGVNEQFF.

The gene calls are TRBV7-6 and TRBJ2-3. From germline, CDR1 is SGHVS and CDR2 FNYEAQ. This CDR3 region has 11 residues. The CDR3 spells CASSWLSVQYF.

Measured by frequency, this clonotype is medium-sized (0.01 to 0.1%). This chain connects TRBV27 to TRBJ1-1. This CDR3 has 15 amino acids. The germline CDR1 and CDR2 sequences are MNHEY and SMNVEV (reference sequence). CDR3 sequence reads: CASSLSKRLNTEAFF.

This clonotype ranks as medium-sized in terms of frequency. The gene calls are TRBV7-3 and TRBJ1-1. There are 13 residues in the CDR3. CDR1 is SGHTA and CDR2 is FQGTGA in the germline V gene. CDR3 amino acids: CASSLVPDSEAFF.

The CDR3 protein is CASSFTITGEANVLTF. The J gene is TRBJ2-6, the V gene TRBV5-1; the TCRdb call, TRBD1, lacks DNA for checking. The length of the CDR3 is 16 residues. The germline CDR1 and CDR2 sequences are SGHRS and YFSETQ.

This clonotype is medium-sized by frequency. The rearrangement links TRBV27 to TRBJ2-7; TCRdb indicates TRBD2, and absent DNA this call remains unverified. CDR1 is MNHEY and CDR2 is SMNVEV in the germline V gene (reference sequence). The length of the CDR3 is 14 residues. The CDR3: CASSLIAGEGEQYF.

This clonotype counts as medium-sized by frequency. This rearrangement joins TRBV6-6 to TRBJ1-2; TCRdb reports TRBD1, a call that lacks DNA to check it against. Germline V gene data show CDR1 as MNHNY and CDR2 as SVGAGI (reference sequence). The CDR3 runs to 14 residues. The CDR3 spells CASRGQGADYGYTF.

This clonotype is medium-sized by frequency. This chain uses TRBV7-3 with TRBJ2-1. CDR1 and CDR2 (germline): SGHTA, FQGTGA. The CDR3 totals 15 residues. CDR3 residues: CASSPQIGSVNEQFF.